These 20 T cell receptor beta chains originate from one sample sequenced in a study of regulatory T cells in long-lasting Graves disease. Time point of the sample: newly diagnosed GD, antithyroid drugs for less than 3 months. The TCR library was made from RNA that had been extracted from PBMCs in TRIzol. According to the study, TCR beta libraries were built with iRepertoire HTBI primers and CDR3-region Arm-PCR. TCRdb analysed the multiplex PCR reads with MiXCR anew, one entry per CDR3 protein. The sample consists of about 500,000 distinct CDR3 sequences, 15% to 20% of them appearing once. The same data also contributed to another study, on T cells in Graves' hyperthyroidism and ophthalmopathy.

The sequencing used peripheral blood mononuclear cells (PBMCs), collected at new diagnosis, from a patient treated with antithyroid drugs. These receptor sequences come from a man in his forties with Graves disease.

The chain joins TRBV10-3 to TRBJ2-3, with D possibly TRBD1 on 5 matching bases. CDR1 and CDR2 from the germline V gene are ENHRY and SYGVKD. The ends were cut back, 7 bases at V and 3 bases at J, with 11 bases in the middle. This CDR3 is 13 amino acids long. CDR3: CAIKGALTDTQYF. The CDR3 region has the DNA TGTGCCATCAAAGGGGCTTTAACAGATACGCAGTATTTT.

This clonotype was counted a few times. The V call is TRBV6-4, the J call TRBJ2-5; unclear D gene. The germline V gene encodes CDR1 MRHNA and CDR2 SNTAGT. CDR3 length equals 13 residues. Deletions cut 3 bases from V and 5 bases from J, with 10 bases between. In nucleotides, the CDR3 is TGTGCCAGCAGTGAGTCCCCATGGGAGACCCAGTACTTC. Its translation is CASSESPWETQYF.

This clonotype was found a few times. This chain links TRBV7-9 with TRBJ1-5; 7 bases fit TRBD1. The V gene's germline CDR1 is SEHNR and CDR2 FQNEAQ (reference sequence). This CDR3 spans 15 amino acids. V trimming: 5 bases; J trimming: 1 base; junction bases outside the gene matches: 5. The CDR3 nucleotides are TGTGCCAGCAGCCAGGGGGGGGGGAGCAATCAGCCCCAGCATTTT. Its translation is CASSQGGGSNQPQHF.

This clonotype was recorded at least ten times. The chain carries TRBV5-1 and TRBJ2-1; 10 bases fit TRBD2. CDR1 and CDR2 (germline): SGHRS, YFSETQ. The CDR3 has 13 residues. V dropped 5 bases and J dropped 6; count of bases not matched to a gene: 2. CDR3 DNA sequence: TGCGCCAGCAGGGTAGCGGGAGGCAATGAGCAGTTCTTC. Protein: CASRVAGGNEQFF.

This clonotype has a handful of counts. The junction does not match germline at one end; this may be a read error. The rearrangement uses TRBV15 and TRBJ2-3; the D is unclear. Germline V gene sequence: CDR1 LNHNV, CDR2 YYDKDF (reference sequence). CDR3 length equals 14 residues. This CDR3 is CATSREKVVDAQYF. DNA for the CDR3: TGTGCCACCAGCAGAGAGAAGGTCGTAGATGCGCAGTATTTT.

As for this clonotype: This may be a read error: a much more frequent sequence differs by one nucleotide. The gene calls are TRBV20-1 and TRBJ2-7; the match to TRBD1 covers 9 bases. The germline gives CDR1 DFQATT, CDR2 SNEGSKA (reference sequence). This CDR3 is 15 amino acids long. The CDR3 loop is CSSRVGQGRSYEQYF. Here the CDR3 DNA reads TGCAGTTCTAGAGTAGGACAGGGGAGGTCCTACGAGCAGTACTTC.

The chain couples TRBV12-3 or TRBV12-4 to TRBJ1-1; TRBD1 agrees at 9 bases. V lost 3 bases to trimming and J lost 11 bases; unmatched junction nucleotides: 7. The CDR3 is 13 amino acids. This CDR3 reads CASSLGDRDSAFF. The CDR3 nucleotides are TGTGCCAGCAGTTTGGGGGACAGGGATTCGGCTTTCTTT.

This clonotype occurred many times. J is TRBJ2-2 and V is TRBV28; D may match TRBD1 or TRBD2 (5 bases each). Trimming shortened V by 7 bases and J by 0 bases, and 9 bases separated the two germline ends. Germline V lookup: CDR1 MDHEN, CDR2 SYDVKM. The CDR3 length is 14 residues. The CDR3 region has the DNA TGTGCCAGCAACAGAGGGGCGAACACCGGGGAGCTGTTTTTT. It codes for CASNRGANTGELFF.

In the case of this clonotype: A much larger clone differs from this one at a single base, so this may be a read error. This chain uses TRBV28 with TRBJ2-3, with D possibly matching TRBD2 (6 bases). The CDR3 consists of 15 residues. CDR1 is MDHEN and CDR2 is SYDVKM in the germline V gene. The chain's CDR3 is CASSLGGSHTDTQCF. CDR3 bases: TGTGCCAGCAGTTTAGGGGGGAGCCACACAGATACGCAGTGTTTT.

The chain joins TRBV7-3 to TRBJ2-1, with D tentatively TRBD1 or TRBD2 (5 bases each). This CDR3 comprises 12 residues. Germline CDR1 and CDR2: SGHTA and FQGTGA. V was clipped by 8 bases and J by 4 bases, with 9 bases between them. This CDR3 reads CASLGRYNEQFF. The CDR3 DNA sequence: TGTGCCAGCTTGGGACGTTACAATGAGCAGTTCTTC.

Only a few counts were recorded for this clonotype. The CDR3 coding sequence is TGTGCCAGCAGTCTAGCGCTAGTTCAAGCCTACGAGCAGTACTTC. Translated, it gives CASSLALVQAYEQYF. The rearrangement joins TRBV2 to TRBJ2-7; D might be TRBD2 (6 bases). The CDR3 sequence is 15 residues long. Trimming stripped 5 bases from V and 2 bases from J, with 16 bases between. CDR1 and CDR2 from the germline V gene are SNHLY and FYNNEI.

The sample holds many counts of this clonotype. The J gene is TRBJ2-7, the V gene TRBV20-1; D not certain. Germline CDR1 and CDR2: DFQATT and SNEGSKA (reference sequence). CDR3 length: 12 amino acids. The germline V and J ends were trimmed by 7 bases and 6 bases, with 16 bases remaining between them. The CDR3 bases are TGCAGTGTTCGGCCTTCACCCCGCGAGCAGTACTTC. As protein: CSVRPSPREQYF.

A few counts support this clonotype. The CDR3 bases are TGTGCCAGCAGCTTAGATTGGGACAGGGTGGCAGATACGCAGTATTTT. Translated: CASSLDWDRVADTQYF. The rearrangement joins TRBV11-2 to TRBJ2-3; 9 bases map to TRBD1. CDR1 and CDR2 from the germline V gene are SGHAT and FQNNGV. The CDR3 is made up of 16 amino acids. The V gene end was trimmed by 0 bases and the J gene end by 4 bases; junction bases not matched to a gene: 5.

Many counts were recorded for this clonotype. The rearrangement links TRBV6-1 to TRBJ2-1; TRBD2 agrees at 9 bases. Germline CDR1 MNHNS, CDR2 SASEGT. V was clipped by 6 bases and J by 6 bases; unmatched bases: 21. This CDR3 has 19 residues. CDR3 in amino acids: CASSHHPISGSHRGNEQFF. CDR3 coding DNA: TGTGCCAGCAGCCACCACCCAATTAGCGGGAGTCATAGGGGCAATGAGCAGTTCTTC.

V gene TRBV5-4 combines with J gene TRBJ1-1; TRBD1 is a possible D gene (5 bases). The CDR3 loop spans 15 amino acids. V was cut by 3 bases and J by 4 bases, with 16 bases left in between. CDR1 is SGHNT, CDR2 YYREEE, per germline (reference sequence). The CDR3 DNA follows: TGTGCCAGCAGCTGGGACCTGGGTACCCTCACTGAAGCTTTCTTT. Its translation: CASSWDLGTLTEAFF.

This clonotype was counted only a few times. The rearrangement uses TRBV7-9 and TRBJ2-3; 9 positions agree with TRBD2. The CDR3 spans 20 residues. Germline V gives CDR1 SEHNR, CDR2 FQNEAQ (reference sequence). The junction had 21 bases not matched to a gene; V was cut back by 4 bases and J by 4 bases. This chain's CDR3 is CASSSVVGGRASMSPDTQYF. The CDR3 coding sequence is TGTGCCAGCAGCTCCGTAGTGGGCGGGAGGGCCTCTATGAGCCCAGATACGCAGTATTTT.

The chain combines TRBV29-1 with TRBJ2-5; 9 nucleotides align to TRBD1. The V segment lost 3 bases and the J segment 4 bases; nucleotides outside the gene matches: 9. The germline CDR1 and CDR2 sequences are SQVTM and ANQGSEA. The CDR3 runs 15 residues. CDR3 residues: CSVEVGTGIRETQYF. CDR3 bases: TGCAGCGTTGAGGTCGGGACAGGGATTAGAGAGACCCAGTACTTC.

The rearrangement uses TRBV6-1 and TRBJ2-7, with D perhaps matching TRBD1 (5 bases). Between the trimmed V and J ends, which lost 7 bases and 5 bases, there was a span of 15 bases. The CDR3 consists of 13 residues. CDR1 and CDR2 from the germline V gene are MNHNS and SASEGT. CDR3: CASMGQGDNEQYF. CDR3 sequence (DNA): TGTGCCAGCATGGGGCAGGGTGACAACGAGCAGTACTTC.

This clonotype came up many times. The chain carries TRBV5-1 and TRBJ2-7; D gene unclear. The length of the CDR3 is 15 residues. Trimming cost V 4 bases and J 1 base, with 15 bases left between them. Germline-derived CDR1 and CDR2 are SGHRS and YFSETQ. CDR3 nucleotide sequence: TGCGCCAGCAGCGACCCAGCGCGGAGTTCCTACGAGCAGTACTTC. Its translation is CASSDPARSSYEQYF.

CDR3 sequence: CASSPHNQETQYF. DNA of the CDR3: TGTGCCAGCAGCCCACACAACCAAGAGACCCAGTACTTC. The rearrangement uses TRBV6-1 and TRBJ2-5; no clear D gene. The CDR3 totals 13 residues. Trimming took off 6 bases at V and 0 bases at J, with 8 bases between the two ends. Looked up from germline, CDR1 is MNHNS and CDR2 is SASEGT.